Below, one T cell receptor beta chain is given with its context. This entry belongs to a study of blood T cell repertoires in COVID-19. The V end lost 7 bases, the J end lost 4 bases, and 13 bases lay between the germline ends. Germline V gene data show CDR1 as WSHSY and CDR2 as SAAADI. CDR3 length: 13 amino acids. Per the original methods: Estimation of nucleated cell counts relied on the amplification of reference gene primers. Assay used: immunoSEQ multiplex PCR; TCRdb lists only in-frame clones, some missing. Clonal size and the V and J genes are those of that table, whereas D and trimming came from the DNA. Of under 350,000 clones in the sample, roughly 80% are singletons; the top ten hold 4.6%.

This TCR derives from a man aged 55-75 years who had recovered from COVID-19. The sample consisted of peripheral blood. The chain recombines TRBV10-2 with TRBJ1-1; tentatively, D is TRBD1 (6 bases). CDR3 in amino acids: CASTETGPTEAFF. DNA of the CDR3: TGCGCCAGCACCGAGACAGGCCCCACTGAAGCTTTCTTT.